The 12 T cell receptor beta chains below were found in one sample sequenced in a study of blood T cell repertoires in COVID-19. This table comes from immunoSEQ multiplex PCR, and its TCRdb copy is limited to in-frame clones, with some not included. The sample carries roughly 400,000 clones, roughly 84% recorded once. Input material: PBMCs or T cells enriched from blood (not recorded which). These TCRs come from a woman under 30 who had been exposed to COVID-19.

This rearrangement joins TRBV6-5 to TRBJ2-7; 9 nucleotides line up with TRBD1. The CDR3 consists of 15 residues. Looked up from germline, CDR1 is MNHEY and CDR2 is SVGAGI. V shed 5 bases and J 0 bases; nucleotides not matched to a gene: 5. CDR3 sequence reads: CASSPTGGFSYEQYF. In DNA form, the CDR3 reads TGTGCCAGCAGTCCTACAGGGGGCTTCTCCTACGAGCAGTACTTC.

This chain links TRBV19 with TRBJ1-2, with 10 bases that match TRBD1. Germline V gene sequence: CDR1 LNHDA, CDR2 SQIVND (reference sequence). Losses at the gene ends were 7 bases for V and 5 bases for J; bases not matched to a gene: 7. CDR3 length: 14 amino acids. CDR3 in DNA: TGTGCCAGTACCTGGGCGGGACAGGGGTATGGCTACACCTTC. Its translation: CASTWAGQGYGYTF.

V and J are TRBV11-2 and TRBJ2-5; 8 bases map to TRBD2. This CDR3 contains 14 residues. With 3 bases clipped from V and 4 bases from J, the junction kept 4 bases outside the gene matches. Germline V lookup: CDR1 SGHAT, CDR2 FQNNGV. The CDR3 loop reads CASSFSGSGETQYF. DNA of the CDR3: TGTGCCAGCAGCTTCAGCGGGAGCGGAGAGACCCAGTACTTC.

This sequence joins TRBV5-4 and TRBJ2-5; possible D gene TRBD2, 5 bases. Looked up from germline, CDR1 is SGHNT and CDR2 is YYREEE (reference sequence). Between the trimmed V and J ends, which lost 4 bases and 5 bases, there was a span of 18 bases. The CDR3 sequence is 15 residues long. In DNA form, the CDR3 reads TGTGCCAGCAGCCTTGCCGGAGGTGGGTTGGAGACCCAGTACTTC. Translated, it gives CASSLAGGGLETQYF.

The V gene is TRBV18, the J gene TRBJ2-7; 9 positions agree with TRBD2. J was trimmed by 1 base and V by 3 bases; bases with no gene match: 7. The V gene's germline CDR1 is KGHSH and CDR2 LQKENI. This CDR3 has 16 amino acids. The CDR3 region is CASSPAASGRSYEQYF. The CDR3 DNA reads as TGTGCCAGCTCACCGGCGGCGAGCGGGAGGTCCTACGAGCAGTACTTC. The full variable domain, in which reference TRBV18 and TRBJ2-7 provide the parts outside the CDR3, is NAGVMQNPRHLVRRRGQEARLRCSPMKGHSHVYWYRQLPEEGLKFMVYLQKENIIDESGMPKERFSAEFPKEGPSILRIQQVVRGDSAAYFCASSPAASGRSYEQYFGPGTRLTVT.

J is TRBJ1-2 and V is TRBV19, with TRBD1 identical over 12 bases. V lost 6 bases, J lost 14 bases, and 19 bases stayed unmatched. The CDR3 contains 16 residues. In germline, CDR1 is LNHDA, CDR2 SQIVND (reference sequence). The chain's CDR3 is CASRTMSAGTGGAETF. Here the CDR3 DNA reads TGTGCCAGTAGGACCATGTCAGCCGGGACAGGGGGCGCGGAAACCTTC.

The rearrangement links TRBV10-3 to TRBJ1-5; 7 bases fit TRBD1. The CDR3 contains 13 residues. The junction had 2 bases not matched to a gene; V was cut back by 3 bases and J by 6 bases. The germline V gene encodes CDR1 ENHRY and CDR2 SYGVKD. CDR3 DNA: TGTGCCATCAGTGAACAGGGGACTCAGCCCCAGCATTTT. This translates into CAISEQGTQPQHF.

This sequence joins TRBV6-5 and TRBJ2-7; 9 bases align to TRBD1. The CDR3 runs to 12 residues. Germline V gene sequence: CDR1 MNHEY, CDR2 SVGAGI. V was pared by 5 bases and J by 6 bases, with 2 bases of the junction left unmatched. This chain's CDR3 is CASSNRGLEQYF. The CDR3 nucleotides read TGTGCCAGCAGTAACAGGGGGCTCGAGCAGTACTTC.

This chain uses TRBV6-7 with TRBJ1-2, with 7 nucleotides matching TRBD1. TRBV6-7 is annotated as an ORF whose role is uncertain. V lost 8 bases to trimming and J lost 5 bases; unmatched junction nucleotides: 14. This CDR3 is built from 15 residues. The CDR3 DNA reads TGTGCCAGCGATCCTGGCGGGGACAGATGGTATGGCTACACCTTC. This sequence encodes CASDPGGDRWYGYTF.

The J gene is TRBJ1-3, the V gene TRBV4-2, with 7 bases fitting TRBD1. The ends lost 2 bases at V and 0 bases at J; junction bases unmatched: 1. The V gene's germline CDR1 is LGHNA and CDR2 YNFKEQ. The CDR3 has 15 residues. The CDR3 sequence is CASSQRDSSGNTIYF. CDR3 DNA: TGTGCCAGCAGCCAAAGGGACAGCTCTGGAAACACCATATATTTT.

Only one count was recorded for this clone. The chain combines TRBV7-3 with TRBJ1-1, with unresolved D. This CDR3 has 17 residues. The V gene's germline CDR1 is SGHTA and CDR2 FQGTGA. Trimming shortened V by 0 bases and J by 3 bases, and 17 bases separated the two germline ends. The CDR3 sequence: CASSLTGGSPRDTEAFF. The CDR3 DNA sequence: TGTGCCAGCAGCTTAACGGGAGGTTCCCCTAGAGACACTGAAGCTTTCTTT. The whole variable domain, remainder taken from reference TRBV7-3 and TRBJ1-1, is GAGVSQTPSNKVTEKGKYVELRCDPISGHTALYWYRQSLGQGPEFLIYFQGTGAADDSGLPNDRFFAVRPEGSVSTLKIQRTERGDSAVYLCASSLTGGSPRDTEAFFGQGTRLTVV.

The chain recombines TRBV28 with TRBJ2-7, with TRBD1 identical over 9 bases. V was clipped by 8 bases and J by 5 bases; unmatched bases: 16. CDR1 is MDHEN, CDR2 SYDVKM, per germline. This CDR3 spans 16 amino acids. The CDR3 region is CASPPSQGQGFHEQYF. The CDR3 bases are TGTGCCAGCCCTCCAAGCCAGGGACAGGGTTTCCACGAGCAGTACTTC.